Presented here are 27 T cell receptor beta chains from one specimen sequenced in a study of blood T cell repertoires in COVID-19. Repertoires were generated with immunoSEQ multiplex PCR, while TCRdb's copy carries only in-frame clones and drops some. Seen here are over 100,000 clones, about 81% observed once, and the top ten hold 7% to 9.5%. The sequenced sample consisted of peripheral blood. The receptors come from a man between 65 and 79 years old with acute or convalescent COVID-19.

The chain employs TRBV18 and TRBJ2-3, with a tentative D call TRBD1 (5 bases). This CDR3 is 15 amino acids long. The germline V and J ends were trimmed by 0 bases and 9 bases, with 16 bases remaining between them. CDR1 is KGHSH and CDR2 is LQKENI in the germline V gene. The CDR3 nucleotides read TGTGCCAGCTCACCACCTGGTCGGCAGCAGGGCACGCAGTATTTT. Protein sequence: CASSPPGRQQGTQYF.

V gene TRBV6-5 combines with J gene TRBJ2-3; TRBD2 matches at 8 bases. Germline values: CDR1 MNHEY, CDR2 SVGAGI. This CDR3 comprises 15 residues. After removal of 4 bases from V and 3 bases from J, the junction contained 6 bases not matched to a gene. CDR3 in amino acids: CASSSGTSGTDTQYF. DNA of the CDR3: TGTGCCAGCAGTTCCGGGACTAGTGGAACAGATACGCAGTATTTT.

This rearrangement joins TRBV18 to TRBJ2-2; weak D call: TRBD2 (6 bases). V gave up 3 bases and J gave up 2 bases, with 16 bases separating them. Germline-derived CDR1 and CDR2 are KGHSH and LQKENI. The CDR3 is 17 residues long. CDR3 in DNA: TGTGCCAGCTCACCGAACAATCCACTAGCTAACACCGGGGAGCTGTTTTTT. Its protein product is CASSPNNPLANTGELFF. The variable domain in full, completed from reference TRBV18 and TRBJ2-2, reads NAGVMQNPRHLVRRRGQEARLRCSPMKGHSHVYWYRQLPEEGLKFMVYLQKENIIDESGMPKERFSAEFPKEGPSILRIQQVVRGDSAAYFCASSPNNPLANTGELFFGEGSRLTVL.

CDR3: CASSSDSLPGNTIYF. In DNA, the CDR3 is TGCGCCAGCAGCTCGGACAGTCTACCTGGAAACACCATATATTTT. V usage is TRBV5-1 and J usage is TRBJ1-3; possible D gene TRBD1, 6 bases. The CDR3 has 15 amino acids. Germline lookup yields CDR1 SGHRS and CDR2 YFSETQ. The V and J ends lost 3 bases and 2 bases respectively, with 12 bases between them.

The V call is TRBV2, the J call TRBJ2-3; D ambiguous. Deletions cut 2 bases from V and 5 bases from J, with 11 bases between. CDR3 length: 14 amino acids. The germline gives CDR1 SNHLY, CDR2 FYNNEI. The CDR3 spells CASSEYGSEDTQYF. CDR3 nucleotides: TGTGCCAGCAGTGAATACGGGTCGGAAGATACGCAGTATTTT.

CDR3 bases: TGCGCCAGCAGGAGGGACAGGGAACCCACCTACGAGCAGTACTTC. Residues: CASRRDREPTYEQYF. J is TRBJ2-7 and V is TRBV10-2; 9 bases are a match to TRBD1. Trimming took 6 bases from V and 2 from J; bases not matched to a gene: 8. Per the germline V gene, CDR1 is WSHSY and CDR2 is SAAADI. The CDR3 runs to 15 residues.

The V call is TRBV28, the J call TRBJ1-5, with TRBD1 matching over 9 bases. Germline V gives CDR1 MDHEN, CDR2 SYDVKM. With V trimmed by 6 bases and J by 5 bases, 8 bases remained unmatched. The CDR3 length is 15 residues. CDR3 DNA sequence: TGTGCCAGCAGCTCCACAGGGGGCTCCTATCAGCCCCAGCATTTT. Translated: CASSSTGGSYQPQHF.

The chain couples TRBV4-2 to TRBJ1-4; TRBD1 might be the D (5 bases). CDR3 length: 15 amino acids. CDR1 is LGHNA, CDR2 YNFKEQ, per germline. V was cut by 4 bases and J by 8 bases, with 17 bases left in between. CDR3 region: CASSPSQGGNEKLFF. The CDR3 coding sequence is TGTGCCAGCAGCCCGTCTCAGGGCGGAAACGAAAAACTGTTTTTT.

The V and J genes are TRBV9 and TRBJ2-2, with 7 bases that match TRBD1. J lost 5 bases, V lost 4 bases, and 8 bases had no gene match. Germline lookup yields CDR1 SGDLS and CDR2 YYNGEE. CDR3 length: 15 residues. The CDR3 loop reads CASSSDRVRTGELFF. The CDR3 region has the DNA TGTGCCAGCAGCTCCGACAGGGTTCGGACCGGGGAGCTGTTTTTT.

The rearrangement links TRBV12-3 or TRBV12-4 to TRBJ1-2; D not certain. V gave up 3 bases and J gave up 6 bases, with 11 bases separating them. The CDR3 is 13 residues long. The CDR3 nucleotides are TGTGCCAGCAGTTTGTTCCGGGGTAATGGCTACACCTTC. It codes for CASSLFRGNGYTF.

V is TRBV5-6 and J is TRBJ1-3; TRBD1 matches at 9 bases. This CDR3 is 16 amino acids long. V lost 3 bases to trimming and J lost 0 bases; unmatched junction nucleotides: 4. Germline CDR1 is SGHDT and CDR2 is YYEEEE. CDR3 loop: CASSSTGQGSGNTIYF. CDR3 nucleotides: TGTGCCAGCAGCTCGACGGGACAGGGCTCTGGAAACACCATATATTTT.

CDR3 protein: CASSEFGGRNRGTNTEAFF. CDR3 DNA sequence: TGCGCCAGCAGTGAGTTTGGGGGGAGGAACAGGGGAACGAACACTGAAGCTTTCTTT. The chain combines TRBV10-2 with TRBJ1-1; 7 bases align to TRBD1. Trimming took 1 base from V and 1 from J; bases not matched to a gene: 15. Germline assignment: CDR1 WSHSY and CDR2 SAAADI. The CDR3 sequence is 19 residues long.

The V call is TRBV6-1, the J call TRBJ1-2, with D tentatively TRBD1 (5 bases). Trimming shortened V by 0 bases and J by 0 bases, and 11 bases separated the two germline ends. CDR1 and CDR2 (germline): MNHNS, SASEGT. CDR3 length equals 16 residues. CDR3 residues: CASSEAAGHTNYGYTF. For the CDR3, the DNA is TGTGCCAGCAGTGAAGCTGCTGGACACACTAACTATGGCTACACCTTC.

This chain uses TRBV4-1 with TRBJ2-2; TRBD2 matches at 7 bases. This CDR3 comprises 14 residues. Germline trimming cut 6 bases from V and 4 bases from J; bases unmatched to any gene: 5. Germline lookup yields CDR1 MGHRA and CDR2 YSYEKL. The CDR3 reads CASRLGEGTGELFF. The CDR3 DNA reads TGCGCCAGCAGATTGGGGGAGGGCACCGGGGAGCTGTTTTTT.

This clone was detected only once. A much bigger clone sits one base away, suggesting this may be a read error. The gene calls are TRBV5-4 and TRBJ1-1; 7 positions match TRBD1. The CDR3 runs to 13 residues. CDR1 is SGHNT, CDR2 YYREEE, per germline (reference sequence). V lost 2 bases and J lost 3; bases outside the gene matches: 1. CDR3 sequence (DNA): TGTGCCAGCAGCTTTACAGGGGACACTGAAGCTTTCTTT. This translates into CASSFTGDTEAFF.

This clone has just one count. The rearrangement joins TRBV30 to TRBJ2-1; 7 positions agree with TRBD1. CDR1 is GTSNPN and CDR2 is SVGIG in the germline V gene (reference sequence). The J segment lost 9 bases and the V segment lost 2 bases, leaving 7 bases of the junction unmatched. CDR3 length: 13 amino acids. The CDR3 sequence is CAWSRQGFTEQFF. Here the CDR3 DNA reads TGTGCCTGGAGTCGACAGGGTTTTACTGAGCAGTTCTTC.

The chain couples TRBV5-4 to TRBJ1-4; D remains unclear. Deletions cut 8 bases from V and 6 bases from J, with 14 bases between. CDR3 size: 13 residues. Germline-derived CDR1 and CDR2 are SGHNT and YYREEE (reference sequence). The CDR3 is CARVWTFDEKLFF. As DNA, the CDR3 is TGTGCCAGGGTCTGGACTTTCGATGAAAAACTGTTTTTT.

CDR3 sequence reads: CASSDLYGPRSPQHF. In DNA, the CDR3 is TGTGCCAGCAGTGATTTATATGGGCCCCGGTCGCCCCAGCATTTT. J is TRBJ1-5 and V is TRBV6-1; no definite D call. The CDR3 totals 15 residues. V was shortened by 3 bases and J by 9 bases, with 18 bases between the two germline ends. Germline V CDR1 and CDR2: MNHNS, SASEGT.

This clone came up once. The CDR3 nucleotides are TGCGCCAGCAGCTTGCCAGAAGATACGCAGTATTTT. The encoded protein is CASSLPEDTQYF. This rearrangement joins TRBV5-1 to TRBJ2-3, with D unresolved. V was trimmed by 1 base and J by 5 bases, leaving 5 bases between them. The CDR3 runs to 12 residues. Germline V lookup: CDR1 SGHRS, CDR2 YFSETQ. Based on the CDR3 plus reference TRBV5-1 and TRBJ2-3, the full variable domain is KAGVTQTPRYLIKTRGQQVTLSCSPISGHRSVSWYQQTPGQGLQFLFEYFSETQRNKGNFPGRFSGRQFSNSRSEMNVSTLELGDSALYLCASSLPEDTQYFGPGTRLTVL.

The CDR3 is CASSRDRGTYNEQFF. CDR3 DNA: TGTGCCAGCAGCCGGGACAGGGGGACTTACAATGAGCAGTTCTTC. The gene calls are TRBV11-2 and TRBJ2-1, with 11 bases aligning to TRBD1. Per germline, CDR1 SGHAT and CDR2 FQNNGV. The CDR3 sequence is 15 residues long. The V gene end was trimmed by 5 bases and the J gene end by 4 bases; junction bases not matched to a gene: 4.

The chain carries TRBV5-1 and TRBJ2-5; 9 bases are a match to TRBD1. CDR3 length: 13 residues. Germline trimming cut 2 bases from V and 4 bases from J; bases unmatched to any gene: 0. CDR1 and CDR2 from the germline V gene are SGHRS and YFSETQ. The CDR3 spells CASSLQGAETQYF. The CDR3 DNA reads as TGCGCCAGCAGCTTACAGGGGGCAGAGACCCAGTACTTC.

The genes are TRBV12-3 or TRBV12-4 and TRBJ1-5; D gene unclear. V lost 1 base and J lost 8, with 9 bases in between. The CDR3 sequence is 13 residues long. CDR3 amino acids: CASSLGEGKPQHF. CDR3 sequence (DNA): TGTGCCAGCAGTTTAGGGGAGGGTAAGCCCCAGCATTTT.

The chain uses TRBV19 and TRBJ1-4, with D perhaps matching TRBD1 (6 bases). The ends were cut back, 7 bases at V and 9 bases at J, with 18 bases in the middle. Germline V lookup: CDR1 LNHDA, CDR2 SQIVND (reference sequence). The CDR3 runs 14 residues. CDR3 sequence (DNA): TGTGCCAGTACTCGGACAGTCGAAAATCAAAAACTGTTTTTT. This translates into CASTRTVENQKLFF.

The chain carries TRBV2 and TRBJ1-4; 8 bases align to TRBD1. This CDR3 spans 14 amino acids. Germline CDR1 SNHLY, CDR2 FYNNEI. The V gene end was trimmed by 10 bases and the J gene end by 0 bases; junction bases not matched to a gene: 4. This chain's CDR3 is CATKQGATNEKLFF. The CDR3 DNA reads as TGTGCCACCAAACAGGGGGCAACTAATGAAAAACTGTTTTTT.

This rearrangement joins TRBV2 to TRBJ1-2, with a tentative D call TRBD1 (6 bases). V was clipped by 5 bases and J by 7 bases, with 26 bases between them. The CDR3 is 17 amino acids. In germline, CDR1 is SNHLY, CDR2 FYNNEI. The CDR3 coding sequence is TGTGCCAGCAGTCAAGACTCCAAGGGATCAGGGGTGGGTGGCTACACCTTC. Protein sequence: CASSQDSKGSGVGGYTF.

The gene calls are TRBV12-3 or TRBV12-4 and TRBJ1-1; D might be TRBD1 (5 bases). The CDR3 runs 13 residues. V lost 7 bases and J lost 4, with 13 bases in between. The CDR3, as DNA: TGTGCCAGCACCCCAGGGATTTTCACTGAAGCTTTCTTT. It yields the protein CASTPGIFTEAFF.

The chain recombines TRBV5-1 with TRBJ1-1, with TRBD1 matching over 7 bases. The V gene's germline CDR1 is SGHRS and CDR2 YFSETQ. With V trimmed by 2 bases and J by 0 bases, 4 bases remained unmatched. CDR3 length: 15 residues. The CDR3 region is CASSFEGQLNTEAFF. CDR3 nucleotides: TGCGCCAGCAGCTTTGAGGGACAGCTGAACACTGAAGCTTTCTTT.